The rows below give T cell receptor beta chains drawn from one sample of a study of T cells after yellow fever vaccination. TCRdb re-derived calls from the 5' RACE reads in MiXCR, one entry per CDR3 protein. The sample shows roughly 520,000 distinct CDR3 sequences, around a fifth of them seen only once. Source: PBMCs, taken approximately 20 days after the first yellow fever vaccination. Every receptor here comes from a man younger than 35 who received the YFV17D yellow fever vaccine. Each CDR3 is given with its conserved first and last residue. The D gene is left open where the match is weak. Rows may omit the clone size; those that give it use once, few, many or a size class.

>TRBD1|TRBV12-3/TRBV12-4|.|TRBJ1-1
TGTGCCAGCAGTTTAGTGAGGGGGCCGGGGACTGAAGCTTTCTTT
CASSLVRGPGTEAFF
>.|TRBV7-2|.|TRBJ1-1
TGTGCCAGCAGCTTAACTACATTACCGAGGGCTTTCTTT
CASSLTTLPRAFF
>.|TRBV5-1|.|TRBJ2-7
TGCGCCAGCAGCTTGAGCCGCGCACAGGGCCCCTACGAGCAGTACTTC
CASSLSRAQGPYEQYF
>.|TRBV5-1|many|TRBJ2-1
TGCGCCAGCAGCTTGGCGCCAGGAAGCTCCTACAATGAGCAGTTCTTC
CASSLAPGSSYNEQFF
>.|TRBV6-5|.|TRBJ1-1
TGTGCCAGCAGTTACTACTGGGATCGGGATCGGGACACTGAAGCTTTCTTT
CASSYYWDRDRDTEAFF
>TRBD2|TRBV29-1|few|TRBJ2-3
TGCAGCGTTAGAGCGGGGGGGCCGTATGGCACAGATACGCAGTATTTT
CSVRAGGPYGTDTQYF
>TRBD2|TRBV15|few|TRBJ2-5
TGTGCCACCAGCAGAGATCCAGCGGGGGTGCTGGAGACCCAGTACTTC
CATSRDPAGVLETQYF
>.|TRBV5-1|.|TRBJ2-4
TGCGCCAGCAGCCCACCGGACGGATCTACCCTAGCCAAAAACATTCAGTACTTC
CASSPPDGSTLAKNIQYF
>.|TRBV2|.|TRBJ2-4
TGTGCCAGCGGAGAGACAGGCATTCAGTACTTC
CASGETGIQYF
>.|TRBV4-2|few|TRBJ2-7
TGTGCCAGCAGCCAAGATCCGGACAAGATTTACTACGACGAGCAGTACTTC
CASSQDPDKIYYDEQYF
>TRBD1|TRBV4-2|once|TRBJ2-4
TGTGCCAGCAGCCGACAGGGGAGGAGAGCGACGGCCAAAAACATTCAGTACTTC
CASSRQGRRATAKNIQYF
>.|TRBV12-3/TRBV12-4|few|TRBJ2-5
TGTGCCAGCAGTGCCTCTCAGGTCGGAGAGACCCAGTACTTC
CASSASQVGETQYF
>.|TRBV7-2|few|TRBJ1-1
TGTGCCAGCAGCACAGTGGAGAACACTGAAGCTTTCTTT
CASSTVENTEAFF
>TRBD2|TRBV27|.|TRBJ2-3
TGTGCCAGCAGTTCAATGTCAAGCGGGGGTACGCAGTATTTT
CASSSMSSGGTQYF
>.|TRBV5-1|.|TRBJ2-7
TGCGCCAGCAGCTTGGCGTACGCCAGGGCCTACGAGCAGTACTTC
CASSLAYARAYEQYF
>.|TRBV7-9|many|TRBJ2-3
TGTGCCAGCAGCTTAGGCATCGACCGCACAGATACGCAGTATTTT
CASSLGIDRTDTQYF
>.|TRBV7-6|.|TRBJ1-1
TGTGCCAGCAGCTTAGCGCCTGGCGTGAACACTGAAGCTTTCTTT
CASSLAPGVNTEAFF
>.|TRBV27|.|TRBJ2-7
TGTGCCAGCAGTTTTTCCGCACAAGGATACGAGCAGTACTTC
CASSFSAQGYEQYF
>TRBD2|TRBV4-1|few|TRBJ2-3
TGCGCCAGCAGCCAAATTCCAGGTGTCGGGAGGACAGATACGCAGTATTTT
CASSQIPGVGRTDTQYF
>TRBD2|TRBV29-1|.|TRBJ2-3
TGCAGCGTTGACGATTTCAGCGGGGGGATTACAGATACGCAGTATTTT
CSVDDFSGGITDTQYF
>.|TRBV4-1|.|TRBJ2-3
TGCGCCAGCAGCCAAGATTTTCCTAGCACAGATACGCAGTATTTT
CASSQDFPSTDTQYF
>.|TRBV2|.|TRBJ1-5
TGTGCCAGCAGTGGCCTACGCGGGGAAAATCAGCCCCAGCATTTT
CASSGLRGENQPQHF
>.|TRBV7-2|.|TRBJ1-3
TGTGCCAGCAGCTTAGTCGGCGGGGAGGCCATATATTTT
CASSLVGGEAIYF
>.|TRBV30|.|TRBJ1-2
TGTGCCAGACGGAGGGAATCTAACTATGGCTACACCTTC
CARRRESNYGYTF
>.|TRBV7-3|.|TRBJ2-3
TGTGCCAGCAGCTTAATATCTGGGTCTGGCACAGATACGCAGTATTTT
CASSLISGSGTDTQYF
>TRBD1|TRBV7-9|many|TRBJ2-7
TGTGCCAGCAGCCCAGCGGTCCGGCCAGGGGGCTCGTACGAGCAGTACTTC
CASSPAVRPGGSYEQYF
>TRBD1|TRBV27|.|TRBJ2-7
TGTGCCAGCAGTTTAACCGGGACAGGATTCGGCGAGCAGTACTTC
CASSLTGTGFGEQYF
>TRBD1|TRBV20-1|.|TRBJ1-2
TGCAGTCTAACCCCGGGACAGGGGGCTCCTGGCTACACCTTC
CSLTPGQGAPGYTF
>.|TRBV29-1|few|TRBJ2-5
TGCAGCGTTGATCAGGGGGGCGAGACCCAGTACTTC
CSVDQGGETQYF
>.|TRBV19|many|TRBJ2-5
TGTGCCAGTAGTCCTCGGAGAGGGGGACCGCAAGAGACCCAGTACTTC
CASSPRRGGPQETQYF
>.|TRBV6-5|.|TRBJ2-2
TGTGCCAGCAGTTCGGGACTTTGGGGGACCGGGGAGCTGTTTTTT
CASSSGLWGTGELFF
>.|TRBV7-9|few|TRBJ1-2
TGTGCCAGCAGCGGGTTGGGGATAGTCACTTACACCTTC
CASSGLGIVTYTF
>TRBD1|TRBV20-1|.|TRBJ1-4
TGCAGTGCCGGGTCGGGACAGGGGCGACACCGACCCAATGAAAAACTGTTTTTT
CSAGSGQGRHRPNEKLFF
>TRBD1|TRBV7-8|few|TRBJ1-6
TGTGCCAGCAGCTCGGACAGGGCCCTTTTAAGTTCACCCCTCCACTTT
CASSSDRALLSSPLHF
>.|TRBV3-1|.|TRBJ2-3
TGTGCCAGCAGCCAAGCTTTGACAGGACGCACAGATACGCAGTATTTT
CASSQALTGRTDTQYF
>TRBD1|TRBV12-3/TRBV12-4|.|TRBJ1-5
TGTGCCAGCAGCTGGGACAGTAATCAGCCCCAGCATTTT
CASSWDSNQPQHF
>.|TRBV12-3/TRBV12-4|.|TRBJ2-7
TGTGCCAGCAGGGGGACGGATTCCTACGAGCAGTACTTC
CASRGTDSYEQYF
>.|TRBV15|.|TRBJ1-1
TGTGCCACCAGCTACGTAAGGGCAGGGGAAGCTTTCTTT
CATSYVRAGEAFF
>TRBD2|TRBV5-1|few|TRBJ2-5
TGCGCCAGCAGCTTCCTAAGCGGGGGGGCTGAAGAGACCCAGTACTTC
CASSFLSGGAEETQYF
>.|TRBV4-3|.|TRBJ1-1
TGCGCCAGCAGCCAATCTTATACAGGGTATAACACTGAAGCTTTCTTT
CASSQSYTGYNTEAFF
>.|TRBV6-2/TRBV6-3|.|TRBJ2-1
TGTGCCAGCAGTTACTCGCGGACTGAACAGTTCTTC
CASSYSRTEQFF
>.|TRBV29-1|.|TRBJ2-5
TGCAGCGTTACCCCACAAGAGACCCAGTACTTC
CSVTPQETQYF
>.|TRBV27|few|TRBJ2-3
TGTGCCAGCAGTTTAGTGGGACTTCACACAGATACGCAGTATTTT
CASSLVGLHTDTQYF
>TRBD2|TRBV12-3/TRBV12-4|.|TRBJ2-3
TGTGCCAGCAGTGAGGCCCGAGCGGGGGGGGTAAGAGATACGCAGTATTTT
CASSEARAGGVRDTQYF
>.|TRBV12-3/TRBV12-4|.|TRBJ2-7
TGTGCCAGCAGTTTATGGCGGAACTACGAGCAGTACTTC
CASSLWRNYEQYF
>.|TRBV29-1|.|TRBJ2-5
TGCAGCGCCGCGGTGGGGCGCGGGGGCAAGACCCAGTACTTC
CSAAVGRGGKTQYF
>TRBD2|TRBV4-1|.|TRBJ2-3
TGCGCCAGCAGCCAAGGTCGGCGACTAGCGGGGGGGGAAGATACGCAGTATTTT
CASSQGRRLAGGEDTQYF
>.|TRBV4-3|few|TRBJ2-3
TGCGCCAGCAGCCGGGCAGGGAGGACCTCGGGAGATACGCAGTATTTT
CASSRAGRTSGDTQYF
>TRBD2|TRBV29-1|few|TRBJ2-7
TGCAGCGTCCGGACTAGTCCCCTCTCCGAGCAGTACTTC
CSVRTSPLSEQYF
>.|TRBV6-2/TRBV6-3|.|TRBJ2-5
TGTGCCAGCAGTTACCCTTCCGGGGTACAAGAGACCCAGTACTTC
CASSYPSGVQETQYF
>.|TRBV9|few|TRBJ2-3
TGTGCCAGCAGCGTATCGGACAGCACAGATACGCAGTATTTT
CASSVSDSTDTQYF
>TRBD2|TRBV6-1|few|TRBJ2-4
TGTGCCAGCAGGTTTCTAGCGGGGGGGCCCAAAAACATTCAGTACTTC
CASRFLAGGPKNIQYF
>.|TRBV27|many|TRBJ1-6
TGTGCCAGCAGTTTTACCCCCCCAGGGACACCCCTCCACTTT
CASSFTPPGTPLHF